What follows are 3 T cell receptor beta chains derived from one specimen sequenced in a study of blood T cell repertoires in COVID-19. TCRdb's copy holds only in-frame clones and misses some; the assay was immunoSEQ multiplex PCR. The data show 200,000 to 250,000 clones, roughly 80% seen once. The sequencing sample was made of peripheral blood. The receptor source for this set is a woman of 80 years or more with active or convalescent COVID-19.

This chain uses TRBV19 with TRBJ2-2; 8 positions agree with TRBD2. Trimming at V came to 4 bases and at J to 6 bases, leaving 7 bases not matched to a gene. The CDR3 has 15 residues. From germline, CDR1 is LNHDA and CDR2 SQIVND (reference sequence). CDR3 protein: CASSSRGGIAGELFF. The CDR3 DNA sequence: TGTGCCAGTAGTAGTCGGGGGGGCATCGCCGGGGAGCTGTTTTTT.

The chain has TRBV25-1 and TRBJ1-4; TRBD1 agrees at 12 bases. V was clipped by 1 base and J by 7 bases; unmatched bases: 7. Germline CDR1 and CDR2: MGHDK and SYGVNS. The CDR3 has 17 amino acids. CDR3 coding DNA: TGTGCCAGCAGTGAATTAGGGACAGGGGGCGGGGGTGAAAAACTGTTTTTT. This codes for CASSELGTGGGGEKLFF.

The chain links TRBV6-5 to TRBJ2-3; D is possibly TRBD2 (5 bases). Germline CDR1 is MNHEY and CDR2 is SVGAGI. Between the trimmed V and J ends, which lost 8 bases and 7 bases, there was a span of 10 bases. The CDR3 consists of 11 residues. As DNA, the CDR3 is TGTGCCAGCGGCCTCGGGAATACGCAGTATTTT. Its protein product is CASGLGNTQYF.